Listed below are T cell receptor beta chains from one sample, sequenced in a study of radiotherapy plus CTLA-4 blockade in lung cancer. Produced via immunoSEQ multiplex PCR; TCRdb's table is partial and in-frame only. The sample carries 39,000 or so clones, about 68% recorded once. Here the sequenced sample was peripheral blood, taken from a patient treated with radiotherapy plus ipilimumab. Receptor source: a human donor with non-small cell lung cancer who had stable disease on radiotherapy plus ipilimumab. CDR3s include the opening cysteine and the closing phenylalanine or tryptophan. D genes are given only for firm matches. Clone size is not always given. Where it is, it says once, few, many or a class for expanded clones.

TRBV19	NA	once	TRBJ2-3	TGTGCCAGTAGGCCTCGGGGAAGCACAGATACGCAGTATTTT	CASRPRGSTDTQYF
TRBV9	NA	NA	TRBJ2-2	TGTGCCAGCAGCGTAGTAGGGGACACCACCGGGGAGCTGTTTTTT	CASSVVGDTTGELFF
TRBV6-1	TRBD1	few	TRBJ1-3	TGTGCCAGCAGGGAACAGGGGGGAAACACCATATATTTT	CASREQGGNTIYF
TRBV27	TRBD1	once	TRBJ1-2	TGTGCCAGCAGGTTTGGCGGACAGGGCGTTAACTATGGCTACACCTTC	CASRFGGQGVNYGYTF
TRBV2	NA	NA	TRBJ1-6	TGTGCCAGCTCAGTTGGGACACCAGCTAATTCACCCCTCCACTTT	CASSVGTPANSPLHF
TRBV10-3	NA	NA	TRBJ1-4	TGTGCCATCAGTGCTGAGGGGAAGACTAATGAAAAACTGTTTTTT	CAISAEGKTNEKLFF
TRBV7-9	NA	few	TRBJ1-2	TGTGCCAGCAGCTTAGTGGTAACTGGGCAGAAGGACTATGGCTACACCTTC	CASSLVVTGQKDYGYTF
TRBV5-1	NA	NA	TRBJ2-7	TGCGCCAGCAGCTCTGATCCAGGGGTTAGCTCCTACGAGCAGTACTTC	CASSSDPGVSSYEQYF
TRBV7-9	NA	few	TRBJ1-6	TGTGCCAGCAGCTTAGCCGGGACTGTGGTATCCCTCCACTTT	CASSLAGTVVSLHF
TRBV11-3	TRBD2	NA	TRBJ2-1	TGTGCCAGCAGTGCCGGGACTAGCAATGAGCAGTTCTTC	CASSAGTSNEQFF
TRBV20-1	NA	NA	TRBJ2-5	TGCAGTGCTAGAATCCAAGAGACCCAGTACTTC	CSARIQETQYF
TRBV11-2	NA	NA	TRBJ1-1	TGTGCCAGCAGCCCTTTGAGAGGCTGGAACACTGAAGCTTTCTTT	CASSPLRGWNTEAFF
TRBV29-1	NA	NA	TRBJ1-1	TGCAGCGTTCCCTTACGGGGAGTAGCTTTCTTT	CSVPLRGVAFF
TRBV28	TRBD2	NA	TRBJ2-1	TGTGCCAGCAGCTTAGCGGGGGCCTACAATGAGCAGTTCTTC	CASSLAGAYNEQFF
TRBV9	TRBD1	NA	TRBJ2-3	TGTGCCAGCAGCGTAGCTCAGAGGGGGCGCGGCACAGATACGCAGTATTTT	CASSVAQRGRGTDTQYF
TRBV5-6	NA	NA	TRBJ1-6	TGTGCCAGCAGCCCCACTACAGGGAGCTCCTATAATTCACCCCTCCACTTT	CASSPTTGSSYNSPLHF
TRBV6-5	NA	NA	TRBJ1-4	TGCGCCAGCAAGGCGGGATACACGAATGAAAAACTGTTTTTT	CASKAGYTNEKLFF
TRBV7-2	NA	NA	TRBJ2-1	TGTGCCAGCAGCTTAGTAAGAGCCAATGAGCAGTTCTTC	CASSLVRANEQFF
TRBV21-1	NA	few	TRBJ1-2	TGTGCCAGCAGCAAAAATGGTCAGGGATCGGAGTTGCGGGGCTATGGCTACACCTTC	CASSKNGQGSELRGYGYTF
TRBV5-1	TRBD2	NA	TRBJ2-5	TGCGCCAGCAGCTTGGGACTAGCGGGAGAGACCCAATACTTC	CASSLGLAGETQYF
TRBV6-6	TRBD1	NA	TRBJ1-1	TGTGCCAGCAGTTACGAGACAGGGCAAGCTTTCTTT	CASSYETGQAFF
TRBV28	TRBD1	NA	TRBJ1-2	TGTGCCAGCAGTCCAGGGGGCGATGACTATGGCTACACCTTC	CASSPGGDDYGYTF